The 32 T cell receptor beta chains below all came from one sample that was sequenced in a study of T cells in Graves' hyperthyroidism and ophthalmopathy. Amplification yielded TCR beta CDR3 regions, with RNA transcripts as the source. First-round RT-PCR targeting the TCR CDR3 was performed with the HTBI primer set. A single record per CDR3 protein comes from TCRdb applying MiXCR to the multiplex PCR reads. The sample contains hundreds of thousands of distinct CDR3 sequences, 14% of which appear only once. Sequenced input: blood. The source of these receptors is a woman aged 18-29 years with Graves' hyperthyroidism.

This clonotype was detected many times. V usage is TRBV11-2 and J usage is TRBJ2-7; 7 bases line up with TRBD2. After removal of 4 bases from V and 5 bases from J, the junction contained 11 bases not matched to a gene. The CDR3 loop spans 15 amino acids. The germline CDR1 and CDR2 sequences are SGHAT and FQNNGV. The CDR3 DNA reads TGTGCCAGCAGCTATAATACCTGGGAGGGTCACGAGCAGTACTTC. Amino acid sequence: CASSYNTWEGHEQYF.

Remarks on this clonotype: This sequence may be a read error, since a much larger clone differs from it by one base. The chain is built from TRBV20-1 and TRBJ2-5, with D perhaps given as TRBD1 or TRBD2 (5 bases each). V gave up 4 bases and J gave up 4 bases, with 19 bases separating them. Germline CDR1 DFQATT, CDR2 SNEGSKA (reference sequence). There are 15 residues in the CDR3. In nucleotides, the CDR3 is TGCAGTGCTACGACCTGGGGGAGACCTGGAGAGACCCAGTACTTC. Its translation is CSATTWGRPGETQYF.

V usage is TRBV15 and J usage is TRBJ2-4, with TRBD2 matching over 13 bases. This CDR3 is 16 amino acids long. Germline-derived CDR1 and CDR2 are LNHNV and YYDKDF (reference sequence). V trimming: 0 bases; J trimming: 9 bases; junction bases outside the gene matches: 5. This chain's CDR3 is CATSRDGTSGILIQYF. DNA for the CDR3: TGTGCCACCAGCAGAGATGGGACTAGCGGGATACTCATTCAGTACTTC.

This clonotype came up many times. The CDR3 DNA follows: TGTGCCAGCAGCCCCCGGGACAGCTCCTACGAGCAGTACTTC. It translates to CASSPRDSSYEQYF. The rearrangement links TRBV6-1 to TRBJ2-7; TRBD1 agrees at 7 bases. This CDR3 spans 14 amino acids. V lost 6 bases and J lost 0; bases outside the gene matches: 5. In germline, CDR1 is MNHNS, CDR2 SASEGT.

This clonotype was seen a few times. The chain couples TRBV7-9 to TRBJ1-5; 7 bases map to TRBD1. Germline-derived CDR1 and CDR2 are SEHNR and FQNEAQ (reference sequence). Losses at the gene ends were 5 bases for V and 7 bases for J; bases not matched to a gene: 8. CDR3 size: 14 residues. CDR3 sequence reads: CASSPGRGQQPQHF. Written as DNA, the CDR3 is TGTGCCAGCAGCCCAGGGAGGGGGCAACAGCCCCAGCATTTT.

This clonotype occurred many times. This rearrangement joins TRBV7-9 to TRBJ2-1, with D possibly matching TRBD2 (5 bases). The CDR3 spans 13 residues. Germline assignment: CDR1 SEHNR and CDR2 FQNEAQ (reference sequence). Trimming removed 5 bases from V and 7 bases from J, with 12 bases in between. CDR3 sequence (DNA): TGTGCCAGCAGCCCTATAAGGAGGAATGAGCAGTTCTTC. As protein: CASSPIRRNEQFF. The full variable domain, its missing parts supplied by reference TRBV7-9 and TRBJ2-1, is DTGVSQNPRHKITKRGQNVTFRCDPISEHNRLYWYRQTLGQGPEFLTYFQNEAQLEKSRLLSDRFSAERPKGSFSTLEIQRTEQGDSAMYLCASSPIRRNEQFFGPGTRLTVL.

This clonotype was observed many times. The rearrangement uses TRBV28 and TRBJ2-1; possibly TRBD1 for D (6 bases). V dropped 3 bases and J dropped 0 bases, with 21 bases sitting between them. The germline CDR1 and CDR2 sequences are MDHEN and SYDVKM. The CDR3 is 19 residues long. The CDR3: CASSFTGFRIQSSYNEQFF. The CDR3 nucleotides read TGTGCCAGCAGTTTTACAGGGTTTCGCATACAAAGCTCCTACAATGAGCAGTTCTTC.

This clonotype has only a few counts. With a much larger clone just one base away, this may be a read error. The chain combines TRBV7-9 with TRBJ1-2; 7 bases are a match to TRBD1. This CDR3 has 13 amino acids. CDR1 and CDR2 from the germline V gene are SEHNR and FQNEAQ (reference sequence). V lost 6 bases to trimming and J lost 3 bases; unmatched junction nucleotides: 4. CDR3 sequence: CASRVGTDYGYTF. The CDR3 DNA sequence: TGTGCCAGCAGGGTCGGGACAGACTATGGCTACACCTTC.

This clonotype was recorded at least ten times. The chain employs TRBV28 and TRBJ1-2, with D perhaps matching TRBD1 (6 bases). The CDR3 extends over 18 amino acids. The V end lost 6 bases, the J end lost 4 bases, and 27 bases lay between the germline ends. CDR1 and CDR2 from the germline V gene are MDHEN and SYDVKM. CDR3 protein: CASRPPSRDSGEIYGYTF. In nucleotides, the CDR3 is TGTGCCAGCAGGCCCCCGTCCCGGGACTCAGGGGAGATCTATGGCTACACCTTC.

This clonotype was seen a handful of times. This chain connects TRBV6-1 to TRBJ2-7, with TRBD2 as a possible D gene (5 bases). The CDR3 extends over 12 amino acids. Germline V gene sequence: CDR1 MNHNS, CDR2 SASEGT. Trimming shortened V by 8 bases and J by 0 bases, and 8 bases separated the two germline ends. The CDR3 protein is CASLGASYEQYF. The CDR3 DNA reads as TGTGCCAGCCTGGGAGCCTCCTACGAGCAGTACTTC.

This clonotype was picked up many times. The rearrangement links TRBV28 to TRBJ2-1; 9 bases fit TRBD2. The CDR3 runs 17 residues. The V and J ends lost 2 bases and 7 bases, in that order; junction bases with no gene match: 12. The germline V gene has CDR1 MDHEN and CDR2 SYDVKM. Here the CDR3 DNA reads TGTGCCAGCAGTTTAGGACTAGCTACAGCGGGGGGTAATGAGCAGTTCTTC. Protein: CASSLGLATAGGNEQFF.

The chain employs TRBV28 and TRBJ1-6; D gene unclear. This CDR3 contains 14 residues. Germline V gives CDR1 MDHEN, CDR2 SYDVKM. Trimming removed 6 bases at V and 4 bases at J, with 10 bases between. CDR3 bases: TGTGCCAGCAGCCGGTTTGGGTATAATTCACCCCTCCACTTT. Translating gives CASSRFGYNSPLHF.

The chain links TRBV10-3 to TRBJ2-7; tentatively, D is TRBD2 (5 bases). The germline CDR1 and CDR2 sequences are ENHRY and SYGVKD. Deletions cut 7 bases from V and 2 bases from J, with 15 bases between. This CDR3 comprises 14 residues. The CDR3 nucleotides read TGTGCCATCAACGAGGGCGGATCAGCCTACGAGCAGTACTTC. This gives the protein CAINEGGSAYEQYF.

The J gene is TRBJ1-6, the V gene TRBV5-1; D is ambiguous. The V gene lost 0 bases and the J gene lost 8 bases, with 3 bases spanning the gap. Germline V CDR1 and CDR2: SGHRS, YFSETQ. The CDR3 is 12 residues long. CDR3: CASSLEDSPLHF. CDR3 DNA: TGCGCCAGCAGCTTGGAGGATTCACCCCTCCACTTT.

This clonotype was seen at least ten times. CDR3 residues: CASSRGGSPLHF. Here the CDR3 DNA reads TGTGCCAGCTCTCGGGGCGGATCACCCCTCCACTTT. The chain combines TRBV2 with TRBJ1-6; a weak D match, TRBD1 (5 bases). Germline values: CDR1 SNHLY, CDR2 FYNNEI. This CDR3 is built from 12 residues. V lost 8 bases and J 10 bases, leaving 12 bases between the germline ends.

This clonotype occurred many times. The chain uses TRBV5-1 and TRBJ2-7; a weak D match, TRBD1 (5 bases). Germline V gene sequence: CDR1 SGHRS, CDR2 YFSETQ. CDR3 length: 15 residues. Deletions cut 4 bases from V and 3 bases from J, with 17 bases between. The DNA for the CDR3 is TGCGCCAGCAGCCCTATTAGGACAAACTACTACGAGCAGTACTTC. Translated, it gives CASSPIRTNYYEQYF.

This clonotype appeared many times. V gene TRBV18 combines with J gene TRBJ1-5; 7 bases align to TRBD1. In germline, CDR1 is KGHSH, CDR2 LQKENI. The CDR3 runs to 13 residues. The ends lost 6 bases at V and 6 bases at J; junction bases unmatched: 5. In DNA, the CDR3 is TGTGCCAGCTCTAGGGACAGCTTTCAGCCCCAGCATTTT. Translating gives CASSRDSFQPQHF. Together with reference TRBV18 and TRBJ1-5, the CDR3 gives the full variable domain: NAGVMQNPRHLVRRRGQEARLRCSPMKGHSHVYWYRQLPEEGLKFMVYLQKENIIDESGMPKERFSAEFPKEGPSILRIQQVVRGDSAAYFCASSRDSFQPQHFGDGTRLSIL.

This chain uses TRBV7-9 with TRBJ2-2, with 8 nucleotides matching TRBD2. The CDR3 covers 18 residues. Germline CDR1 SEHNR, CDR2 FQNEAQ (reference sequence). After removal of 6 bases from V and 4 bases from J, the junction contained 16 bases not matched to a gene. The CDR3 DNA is TGTGCCAGCAGGAATCCGGGACTAGGGGTCGGCACCACCGGGGAGCTGTTTTTT. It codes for CASRNPGLGVGTTGELFF.

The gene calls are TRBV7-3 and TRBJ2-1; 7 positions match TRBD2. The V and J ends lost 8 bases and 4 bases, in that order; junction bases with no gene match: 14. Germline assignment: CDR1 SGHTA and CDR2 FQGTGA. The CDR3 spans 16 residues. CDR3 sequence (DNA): TGTGCCAGCGCAAAAAAAGTAGCTAGCGGATACAATGAGCAGTTCTTC. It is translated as CASAKKVASGYNEQFF.

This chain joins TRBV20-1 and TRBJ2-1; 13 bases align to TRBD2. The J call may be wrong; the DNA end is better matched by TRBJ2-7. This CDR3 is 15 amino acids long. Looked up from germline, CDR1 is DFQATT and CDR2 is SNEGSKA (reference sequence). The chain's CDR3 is CSARETSGRKNEQYF. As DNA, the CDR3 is TGCAGTGCTAGAGAGACTAGCGGGAGGAAGAATGAGCAGTACTTC.

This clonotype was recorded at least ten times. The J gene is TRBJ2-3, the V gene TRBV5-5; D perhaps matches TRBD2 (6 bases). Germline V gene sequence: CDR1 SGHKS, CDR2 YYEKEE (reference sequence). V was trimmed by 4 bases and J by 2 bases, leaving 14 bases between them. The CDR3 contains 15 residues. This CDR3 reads CASSRDFYSTDTQYF. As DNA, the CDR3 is TGTGCCAGCAGCCGGGACTTCTATTCCACAGATACGCAGTATTTT.

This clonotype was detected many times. CDR3 amino acids: CSVGGTGAYEQYF. For the CDR3, the DNA is TGCAGCGTTGGTGGGACAGGAGCTTACGAGCAGTACTTC. This chain connects TRBV29-1 to TRBJ2-7; 8 bases map to TRBD1. The trim removed 4 bases at V and 4 bases at J, leaving 6 bases unmatched. The CDR3 is 13 residues long. Germline V gene lookup returns CDR1 SQVTM and CDR2 ANQGSEA.

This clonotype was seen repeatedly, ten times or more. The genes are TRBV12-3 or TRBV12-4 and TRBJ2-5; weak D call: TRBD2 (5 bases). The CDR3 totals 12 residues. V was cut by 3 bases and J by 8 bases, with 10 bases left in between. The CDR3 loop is CASSFGVETQYF. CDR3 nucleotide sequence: TGTGCCAGCAGTTTCGGGGTTGAAACCCAGTACTTC.

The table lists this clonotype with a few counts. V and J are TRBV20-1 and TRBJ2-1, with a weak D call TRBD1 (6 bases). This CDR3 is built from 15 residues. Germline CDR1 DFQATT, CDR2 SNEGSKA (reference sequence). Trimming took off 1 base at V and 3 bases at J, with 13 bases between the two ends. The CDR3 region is CSARVGRGHYNEQFF. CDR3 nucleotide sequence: TGCAGTGCTAGAGTCGGCAGGGGCCACTACAATGAGCAGTTCTTC.

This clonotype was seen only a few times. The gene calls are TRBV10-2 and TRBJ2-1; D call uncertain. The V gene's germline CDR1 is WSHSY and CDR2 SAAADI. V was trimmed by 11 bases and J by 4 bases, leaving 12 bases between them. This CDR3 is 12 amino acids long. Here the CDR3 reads CAVNTFYNEQFF. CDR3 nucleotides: TGCGCCGTTAACACATTTTACAATGAGCAGTTCTTC.

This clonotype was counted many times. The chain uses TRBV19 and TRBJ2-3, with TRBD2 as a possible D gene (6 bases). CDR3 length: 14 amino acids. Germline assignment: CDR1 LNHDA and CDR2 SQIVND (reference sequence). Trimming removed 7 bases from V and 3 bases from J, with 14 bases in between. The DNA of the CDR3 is TGTGCCAGTACCTCGTCCGGGAGTACAGATACGCAGTATTTT. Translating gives CASTSSGSTDTQYF.

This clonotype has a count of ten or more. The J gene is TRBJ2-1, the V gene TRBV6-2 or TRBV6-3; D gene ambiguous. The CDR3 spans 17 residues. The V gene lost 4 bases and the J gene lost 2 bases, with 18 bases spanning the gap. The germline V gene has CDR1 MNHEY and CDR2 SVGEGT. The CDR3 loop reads CASSLLLSAVTYNEQFF. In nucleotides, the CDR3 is TGTGCCAGCAGTTTACTTTTGTCGGCGGTCACCTACAATGAGCAGTTCTTC.

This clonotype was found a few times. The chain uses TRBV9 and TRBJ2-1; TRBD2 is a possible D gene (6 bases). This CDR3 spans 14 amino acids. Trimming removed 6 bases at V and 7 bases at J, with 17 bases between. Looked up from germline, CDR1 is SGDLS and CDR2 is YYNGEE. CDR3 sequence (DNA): TGTGCCAGCAACAGCGGGTCGGGTGGGAATGAGCAGTTCTTC. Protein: CASNSGSGGNEQFF.

CDR3 residues: CASNDIGTEAFF. The CDR3 nucleotides are TGTGCCAGCAATGATATCGGCACTGAAGCTTTCTTT. V and J are TRBV6-1 and TRBJ1-1; D gene ambiguous. The CDR3 has 12 amino acids. The germline CDR1 and CDR2 sequences are MNHNS and SASEGT. V dropped 7 bases and J dropped 4 bases, with 10 bases sitting between them.

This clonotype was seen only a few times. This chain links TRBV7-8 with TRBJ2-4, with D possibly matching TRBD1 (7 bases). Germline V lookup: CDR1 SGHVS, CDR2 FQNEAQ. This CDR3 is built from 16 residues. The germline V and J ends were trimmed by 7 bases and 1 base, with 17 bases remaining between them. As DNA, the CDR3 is TGTGCCAGCACCTACTCTTCAGGGGGGGCCAAAAACATTCAGTACTTC. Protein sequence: CASTYSSGGAKNIQYF.

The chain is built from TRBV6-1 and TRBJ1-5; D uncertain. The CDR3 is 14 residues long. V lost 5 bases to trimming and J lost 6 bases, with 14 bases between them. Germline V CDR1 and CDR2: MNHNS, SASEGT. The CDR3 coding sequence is TGTGCCAGCAGTCTTCCCAGCTGGGGTCAGCCCCAGCATTTT. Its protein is CASSLPSWGQPQHF.

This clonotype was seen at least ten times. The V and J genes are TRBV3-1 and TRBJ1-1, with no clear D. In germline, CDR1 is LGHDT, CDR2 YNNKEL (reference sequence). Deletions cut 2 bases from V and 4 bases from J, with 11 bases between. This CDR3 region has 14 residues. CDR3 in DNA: TGTGCCAGCAGCCAACCCCTAGGATCCACTGAAGCTTTCTTT. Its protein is CASSQPLGSTEAFF.